One and the same sample provided the 24 T cell receptor beta chains below, sequenced in a study of blood T cell repertoires in COVID-19. The protocol was immunoSEQ multiplex PCR, while the TCRdb copy is restricted to in-frame clones and leaves out a portion. This table has over 85,000 clones, approximately 86% appearing once. What was sequenced was peripheral blood. All receptors derive from a man aged 55 to 70 with acute or convalescent COVID-19.

The V gene is TRBV29-1, the J gene TRBJ2-7; 9 bases map to TRBD2. J was trimmed by 5 bases and V by 5 bases; bases with no gene match: 7. The CDR3 contains 13 residues. Germline lookup yields CDR1 SQVTM and CDR2 ANQGSEA. The CDR3 bases are TGCAGCGTTTGGCGGGGGGGCCCCGACGAGCAGTACTTC. Translating it yields CSVWRGGPDEQYF.

The genes are TRBV10-3 and TRBJ1-5; TRBD1 aligns across 9 bases. Germline CDR1 is ENHRY and CDR2 is SYGVKD. Germline trimming cut 9 bases from V and 5 bases from J; bases unmatched to any gene: 8. The CDR3 consists of 14 residues. This chain's CDR3 is CAIKTDRGDQPQHF. The CDR3, as DNA: TGTGCCATAAAAACGGACAGGGGCGATCAGCCCCAGCATTTT.

This clone has just a few counts. V gene TRBV30 combines with J gene TRBJ1-2; 7 bases line up with TRBD1. Germline V gene data show CDR1 as GTSNPN and CDR2 as SVGIG (reference sequence). The J segment lost 3 bases and the V segment lost 5 bases, leaving 6 bases of the junction unmatched. This CDR3 has 13 residues. The CDR3 nucleotides are TGTGCCTGGGACCGGACAGGATACTATGGCTACACCTTC. Amino acid sequence: CAWDRTGYYGYTF.

This chain joins TRBV13 and TRBJ1-1; 7 nucleotides line up with TRBD1. The CDR3 is 18 amino acids. Germline V gene lookup returns CDR1 PRHDT and CDR2 FYEKMQ (reference sequence). With 3 bases clipped from V and 1 base from J, the junction kept 14 bases outside the gene matches. CDR3 amino acids: CASSFRSFPGQKNTEAFF. CDR3 DNA: TGTGCCAGCAGCTTTAGATCCTTCCCGGGACAGAAGAACACTGAAGCTTTCTTT.

The chain links TRBV18 to TRBJ1-2, with D unresolved. Germline CDR1 is KGHSH and CDR2 is LQKENI. The CDR3 consists of 16 residues. Trimming shortened V by 1 base and J by 6 bases, and 18 bases separated the two germline ends. This CDR3 reads CASSPRGLYGSDGYTF. The CDR3 coding sequence is TGTGCCAGCTCACCACGAGGACTATACGGGTCCGATGGCTACACCTTC. Variable domain in full (rest from reference TRBV18 and TRBJ1-2): NAGVMQNPRHLVRRRGQEARLRCSPMKGHSHVYWYRQLPEEGLKFMVYLQKENIIDESGMPKERFSAEFPKEGPSILRIQQVVRGDSAAYFCASSPRGLYGSDGYTFGSGTRLTVV.

This clone was detected only a few times. The gene calls are TRBV29-1 and TRBJ1-5; no clear D gene. CDR3 length equals 13 residues. V lost 4 bases and J lost 7, with 14 bases in between. Germline V gene lookup returns CDR1 SQVTM and CDR2 ANQGSEA. The CDR3 DNA follows: TGCAGCGTTGGGCTCGTTGGAGGCCAGCCCCAGCATTTT. Translation: CSVGLVGGQPQHF.

In regard to this clone: The identical CDR3 is also encoded by other nucleotide sequences in the sample. V gene TRBV7-2 combines with J gene TRBJ1-5; TRBD1 might be the D (6 bases). In germline, CDR1 is SGHTA, CDR2 FQGNSA. This CDR3 region has 15 residues. V was cut by 3 bases and J by 4 bases, with 13 bases left in between. CDR3 DNA sequence: TGTGCCAGCAGCTTGGGAGGGGGTGGAAATCAGCCCCAGCATTTT. This encodes CASSLGGGGNQPQHF.

CDR3 amino acids: CASSPHSTSPSYNEQFF. The DNA for the CDR3 is TGCGCCAGCAGCCCTCACTCCACTAGTCCGTCCTACAATGAGCAGTTCTTC. The genes are TRBV5-1 and TRBJ2-1; D is possibly TRBD2 (5 bases). CDR1 and CDR2 from the germline V gene are SGHRS and YFSETQ. Trimming took off 4 bases at V and 1 base at J, with 18 bases between the two ends. This CDR3 comprises 17 residues.

V gene TRBV15 combines with J gene TRBJ1-2; D unresolved. The germline V and J ends were trimmed by 0 bases and 4 bases, with 9 bases remaining between them. The germline V gene encodes CDR1 LNHNV and CDR2 YYDKDF (reference sequence). The CDR3 runs 14 residues. As DNA, the CDR3 is TGTGCCACCAGCAGAGATGCCCGCGTCTATGGCTACACCTTC. The encoded protein is CATSRDARVYGYTF.

About this clone itself: Different DNA sequences within this sample yield the same CDR3. The V call is TRBV5-1, the J call TRBJ1-2; the D gene is possibly TRBD1 (5 bases). There are 14 residues in the CDR3. Germline V gene lookup returns CDR1 SGHRS and CDR2 YFSETQ. Trimming left V 2 bases short and J 0 bases short, with 8 bases between. The CDR3 protein is CASSLDRANYGYTF. The CDR3 DNA sequence: TGCGCCAGCAGCTTAGACAGAGCTAACTATGGCTACACCTTC.

The genes are TRBV11-2 and TRBJ1-5; no clear D gene. This CDR3 is 13 amino acids long. The V gene lost 1 base and the J gene lost 12 bases, with 13 bases spanning the gap. The germline V gene encodes CDR1 SGHAT and CDR2 FQNNGV. The CDR3 DNA reads TGTGCCAGCAGCTTAGGTTCCAGAGGAAACCAGCATTTT. Its protein is CASSLGSRGNQHF.

The chain has TRBV10-3 and TRBJ2-5; TRBD1 matches 8 bases. CDR1 and CDR2 from the germline V gene are ENHRY and SYGVKD. The CDR3 runs to 14 residues. V was clipped by 2 bases and J by 3 bases; unmatched bases: 2. For the CDR3, the DNA is TGTGCCATCAGTGAGATACAGGGGGAAGAGACCCAGTACTTC. Its protein is CAISEIQGEETQYF.

Only one count was recorded for this clone. The rearrangement uses TRBV9 and TRBJ2-1; TRBD2 aligns across 10 bases. There are 16 residues in the CDR3. Germline V lookup: CDR1 SGDLS, CDR2 YYNGEE. V shed 4 bases, J shed 5 bases, and the junction held 9 bases outside the gene matches. This CDR3 reads CASSYPSGGADNEQFF. CDR3 coding DNA: TGTGCCAGCAGCTACCCCAGCGGGGGGGCGGACAATGAGCAGTTCTTC.

The chain couples TRBV18 to TRBJ2-3; TRBD1 matches 10 bases. The CDR3 totals 16 residues. The V and J ends lost 0 bases and 2 bases, in that order; junction bases with no gene match: 2. From germline, CDR1 is KGHSH and CDR2 LQKENI. CDR3 coding DNA: TGTGCCAGCTCACCACCGGGACAGGGGTACACAGATACGCAGTATTTT. This gives the protein CASSPPGQGYTDTQYF.

This chain uses TRBV19 with TRBJ1-5; D is undetermined. V lost 7 bases and J lost 3, with 16 bases in between. The CDR3 loop spans 15 amino acids. Germline lookup yields CDR1 LNHDA and CDR2 SQIVND (reference sequence). CDR3 bases: TGTGCCAGTACCTCCCTGGGAGGGCCCAATCAGCCCCAGCATTTT. This encodes CASTSLGGPNQPQHF.

The rearrangement links TRBV18 to TRBJ2-4; 9 bases agree with TRBD1. This CDR3 has 16 amino acids. Germline lookup yields CDR1 KGHSH and CDR2 LQKENI. Trimming cost V 6 bases and J 4 bases; bases outside gene matches: 10. CDR3 loop: CASSQTGGGNKNIQYF. CDR3 nucleotides: TGTGCCAGCTCGCAAACAGGGGGCGGGAATAAAAACATTCAGTACTTC.

The chain combines TRBV9 with TRBJ2-4, with TRBD2 matching over 11 bases. The germline V gene encodes CDR1 SGDLS and CDR2 YYNGEE. J lost 5 bases, V lost 0 bases, and 7 bases had no gene match. The CDR3 contains 17 residues. CDR3 nucleotides: TGTGCCAGCAGCGTAGAGTTAGCGGGGGGGCCGGAAAACATTCAGTACTTC. Its translation: CASSVELAGGPENIQYF.

The chain joins TRBV11-2 to TRBJ1-5, with 9 nucleotides matching TRBD1. The CDR3 extends over 18 amino acids. The ends lost 4 bases at V and 2 bases at J; junction bases unmatched: 12. Germline loops: CDR1 SGHAT, CDR2 FQNNGV. The CDR3 DNA follows: TGTGCCAGCAGCTCCTCTTCCGGGACAGGGCTGCGCAATCAGCCCCAGCATTTT. Residues: CASSSSSGTGLRNQPQHF.

J is TRBJ2-3 and V is TRBV4-1, with 8 bases aligning to TRBD2. Unmatched junction bases numbered 2, after V lost 0 bases and J lost 3 bases. In germline, CDR1 is MGHRA, CDR2 YSYEKL. The CDR3 is made up of 15 amino acids. CDR3 protein: CASSQDGTSTDTQYF. DNA for the CDR3: TGCGCCAGCAGCCAAGACGGGACTAGTACAGATACGCAGTATTTT.

The V call is TRBV30, the J call TRBJ2-3; TRBD2 agrees at 12 bases. V shed 3 bases and J 4 bases; nucleotides not matched to a gene: 2. This CDR3 has 14 amino acids. Germline lookup yields CDR1 GTSNPN and CDR2 SVGIG (reference sequence). The DNA of the CDR3 is TGTGCCTGGAGGCGGACTAGCGGGGCAGATACGCAGTATTTT. Translated, it gives CAWRRTSGADTQYF.

This chain joins TRBV18 and TRBJ2-2; D unresolved. Germline CDR1 and CDR2: KGHSH and LQKENI. The CDR3 has 13 amino acids. Trimming cost V 5 bases and J 4 bases, with 8 bases left between them. The CDR3 loop reads CASSVTSTGELFF. The CDR3, as DNA: TGTGCCAGCTCAGTTACAAGCACCGGGGAGCTGTTTTTT.

The chain employs TRBV7-9 and TRBJ1-1; D is ambiguous. The CDR3 is 13 residues long. The V gene's germline CDR1 is SEHNR and CDR2 FQNEAQ (reference sequence). The V and J ends lost 2 bases and 8 bases respectively, with 12 bases between them. CDR3 in DNA: TGTGCCAGCAGCTTATACGGCAGTAGCGAAGCTTTCTTT. It codes for CASSLYGSSEAFF.

The chain links TRBV7-3 to TRBJ2-1; 7 positions agree with TRBD2. Germline loops: CDR1 SGHTA, CDR2 FQGTGA. With 1 base clipped from V and 6 bases from J, the junction kept 6 bases outside the gene matches. The CDR3 covers 15 residues. CDR3 loop: CASSLNPAGTNEQFF. The CDR3 nucleotides are TGTGCCAGCAGCTTAAATCCAGCGGGAACCAATGAGCAGTTCTTC.

This chain connects TRBV11-1 to TRBJ1-2; TRBD1 matches at 9 bases. The V segment lost 5 bases and the J segment 4 bases; nucleotides outside the gene matches: 5. CDR3 size: 14 residues. The V gene's germline CDR1 is SGHAT and CDR2 FQDESV (reference sequence). The CDR3 DNA reads as TGTGCCAGCAGCCCAGACAGGGGGATCTATGGCTACACCTTC. Protein product: CASSPDRGIYGYTF.